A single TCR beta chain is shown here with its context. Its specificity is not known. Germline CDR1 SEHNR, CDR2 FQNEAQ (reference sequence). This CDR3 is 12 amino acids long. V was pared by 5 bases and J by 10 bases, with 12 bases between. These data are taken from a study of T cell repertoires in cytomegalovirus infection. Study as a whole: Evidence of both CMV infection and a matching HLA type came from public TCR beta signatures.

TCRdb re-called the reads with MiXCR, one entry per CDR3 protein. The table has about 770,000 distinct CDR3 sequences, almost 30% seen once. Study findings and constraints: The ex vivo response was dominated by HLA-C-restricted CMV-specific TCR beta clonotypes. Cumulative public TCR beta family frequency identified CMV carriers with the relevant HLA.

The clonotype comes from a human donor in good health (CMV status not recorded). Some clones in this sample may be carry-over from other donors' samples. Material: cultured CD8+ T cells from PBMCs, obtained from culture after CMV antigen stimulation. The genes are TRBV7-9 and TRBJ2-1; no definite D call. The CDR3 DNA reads TGTGCCAGCAGCCCGACTTTGAGAGAGCAGTTCTTC. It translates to CASSPTLREQFF.